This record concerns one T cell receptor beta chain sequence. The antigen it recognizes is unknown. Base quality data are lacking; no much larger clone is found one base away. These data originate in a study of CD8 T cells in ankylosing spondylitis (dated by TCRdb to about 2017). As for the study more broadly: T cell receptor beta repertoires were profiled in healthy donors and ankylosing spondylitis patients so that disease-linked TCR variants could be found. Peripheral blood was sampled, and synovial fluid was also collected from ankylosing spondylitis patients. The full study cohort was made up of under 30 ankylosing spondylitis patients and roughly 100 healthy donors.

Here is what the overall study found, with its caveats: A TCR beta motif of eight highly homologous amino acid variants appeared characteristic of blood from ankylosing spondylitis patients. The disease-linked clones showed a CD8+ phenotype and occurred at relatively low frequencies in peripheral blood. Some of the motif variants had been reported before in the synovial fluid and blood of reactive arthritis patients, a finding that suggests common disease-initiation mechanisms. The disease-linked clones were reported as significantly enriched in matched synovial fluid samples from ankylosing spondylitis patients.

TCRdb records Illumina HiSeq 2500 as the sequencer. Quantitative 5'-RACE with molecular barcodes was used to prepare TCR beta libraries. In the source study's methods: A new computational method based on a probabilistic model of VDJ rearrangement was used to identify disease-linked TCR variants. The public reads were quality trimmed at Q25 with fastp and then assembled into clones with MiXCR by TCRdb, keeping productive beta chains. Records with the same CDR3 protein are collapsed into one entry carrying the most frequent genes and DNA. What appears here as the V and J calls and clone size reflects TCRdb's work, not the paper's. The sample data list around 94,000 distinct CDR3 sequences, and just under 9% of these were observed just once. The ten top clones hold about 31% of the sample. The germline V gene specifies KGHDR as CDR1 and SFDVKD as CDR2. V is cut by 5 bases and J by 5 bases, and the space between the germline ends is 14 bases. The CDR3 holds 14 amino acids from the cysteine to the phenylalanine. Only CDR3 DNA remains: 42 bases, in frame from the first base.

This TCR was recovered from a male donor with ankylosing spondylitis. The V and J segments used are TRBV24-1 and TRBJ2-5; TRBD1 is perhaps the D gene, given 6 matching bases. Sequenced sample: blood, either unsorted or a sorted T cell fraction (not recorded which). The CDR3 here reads CATSALRGRETQYF. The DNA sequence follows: TGTGCCACCAGTGCTCTCAGGGGTAGGGAGACCCAGTACTTC.